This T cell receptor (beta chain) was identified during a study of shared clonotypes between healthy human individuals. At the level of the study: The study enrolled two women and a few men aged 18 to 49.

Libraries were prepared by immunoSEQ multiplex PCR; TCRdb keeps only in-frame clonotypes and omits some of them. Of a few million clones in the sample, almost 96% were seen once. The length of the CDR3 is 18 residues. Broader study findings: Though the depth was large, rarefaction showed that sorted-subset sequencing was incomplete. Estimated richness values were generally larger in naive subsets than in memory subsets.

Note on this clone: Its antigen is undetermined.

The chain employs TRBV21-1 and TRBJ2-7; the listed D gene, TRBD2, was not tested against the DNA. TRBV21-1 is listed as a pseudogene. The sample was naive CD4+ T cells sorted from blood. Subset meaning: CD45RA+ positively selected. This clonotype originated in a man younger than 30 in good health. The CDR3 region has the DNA TGTGCCAGCAGCAGAGCTGAGGGTCGGGCCTCTGCGTCCTACGAGCAGTACTTC. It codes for CASSRAEGRASASYEQYF.